Following are 32 T cell receptor beta chains from one sample sequenced in a study of graft-versus-host responses after intestinal transplantation. The protocol was immunoSEQ multiplex PCR, while the TCRdb copy is restricted to in-frame clones and leaves out a portion. The sample has approximately 58,000 clones, about 90% seen once. This specimen consisted of PBMCs, obtained less than 130 days after intestinal transplantation. These receptors all come from a human patient who received an intestinal transplant, so some T cells may come from the graft donor.

The DNA for the CDR3 is TGTGCCTCCGGACAGGGGGGGACTGAAGCTTTCTTT. Its protein is CASGQGGTEAFF. This rearrangement joins TRBV30 to TRBJ1-1; 10 bases line up with TRBD1. From germline, CDR1 is GTSNPN and CDR2 SVGIG (reference sequence). V was pared by 7 bases and J by 5 bases, with 4 bases of the junction left unmatched. This CDR3 region has 12 residues.

The sample holds one count of this clone. The chain links TRBV27 to TRBJ1-1; D unresolved. Germline values: CDR1 MNHEY, CDR2 SMNVEV (reference sequence). The CDR3 covers 16 residues. Trimming pared 1 base from V and 4 bases from J, leaving 16 bases between. The CDR3 spells CASSLYGLGRTTEAFF. DNA of the CDR3: TGTGCCAGCAGTTTATACGGCCTAGGACGGACCACTGAAGCTTTCTTT.

The CDR3 sequence is CASSPGVGPRQHRGTDTQYF. CDR3 sequence (DNA): TGTGCCAGCAGCCCTGGCGTAGGACCTCGCCAGCACCGAGGCACAGATACGCAGTATTTT. The chain carries TRBV5-4 and TRBJ2-3; D gene uncertain. Trimming took 4 bases from V and 1 from J, leaving 28 bases between them. CDR1 and CDR2 (germline): SGHNT, YYREEE (reference sequence). CDR3 length: 20 amino acids. Full variable domain (outside the CDR3, taken from reference TRBV5-4 and TRBJ2-3): ETGVTQSPTHLIKTRGQQVTLRCSSQSGHNTVSWYQQALGQGPQFIFQYYREEENGRGNFPPRFSGLQFPNYSSELNVNALELDDSALYLCASSPGVGPRQHRGTDTQYFGPGTRLTVL.

The V and J genes are TRBV7-9 and TRBJ2-1, with TRBD2 matching 16 bases. With 8 bases clipped from V and 4 bases from J, the junction kept 14 bases outside the gene matches. CDR1 and CDR2 (germline): SEHNR, FQNEAQ (reference sequence). CDR3 length: 19 residues. CDR3 sequence (DNA): TGTGCCAGCGGGCTGCAGGGACTAGCGGGAGGGCCCTCTTACAATGAGCAGTTCTTC. It is translated as CASGLQGLAGGPSYNEQFF.

This rearrangement joins TRBV7-9 to TRBJ2-5; perhaps TRBD2 as D (5 bases). The better agreement between TRBJ2-7 and the DNA end casts doubt on the J call. The CDR3 contains 14 residues. Germline CDR1 reads SEHNR; CDR2 reads FQNEAQ (reference sequence). CDR3 bases: TGTGCCAGCAGCTCTTCCGGGGTTCCGTACGAGCAGTACTTC. It codes for CASSSSGVPYEQYF.

This chain joins TRBV4-2 and TRBJ2-7, with 9 nucleotides matching TRBD1. CDR3 length: 15 residues. Looked up from germline, CDR1 is LGHNA and CDR2 is YNFKEQ. The junction had 4 bases not matched to a gene; V was cut back by 1 base and J by 3 bases. DNA for the CDR3: TGTGCCAGCAGCCAAGGGACAGGGGAGGGCTACGAGCAGTACTTC. The encoded protein is CASSQGTGEGYEQYF.

The sample holds one count of this clone. The chain employs TRBV2 and TRBJ2-7; 11 nucleotides match TRBD2. V gave up 6 bases and J gave up 7 bases; unmatched junction bases: 11. The CDR3 runs 15 residues. CDR1 and CDR2 (germline): SNHLY, FYNNEI. In DNA form, the CDR3 reads TGTGCCAGCAGAAGACTAGCGGGGCCACCCGGGGAGCAGTACTTC. Amino acid sequence: CASRRLAGPPGEQYF. Drawing the rest from reference TRBV2 and TRBJ2-7, the complete variable domain is EPEVTQTPSHQVTQMGQEVILRCVPISNHLYFYWYRQILGQKVEFLVSFYNNEISEKSEIFDDQFSVERPDGSNFTLKIRSTKLEDSAMYFCASRRLAGPPGEQYFGPGTRLTVT.

The rearrangement links TRBV5-1 to TRBJ1-1, with D maybe TRBD1 (5 bases). The V and J ends lost 3 bases and 3 bases respectively, with 12 bases between them. Looked up from germline, CDR1 is SGHRS and CDR2 is YFSETQ. CDR3 length: 14 residues. CDR3 DNA sequence: TGCGCCAGCAGCTCGACCCTAGGGGACACTGAAGCTTTCTTT. Translating it yields CASSSTLGDTEAFF.

The J gene is TRBJ2-2, the V gene TRBV19; D not resolved. The CDR3 runs 16 residues. Trimming shortened V by 7 bases and J by 5 bases, and 20 bases separated the two germline ends. Per germline, CDR1 LNHDA and CDR2 SQIVND (reference sequence). The CDR3 sequence is CASTPPRAGPTGELFF. CDR3 in DNA: TGTGCCAGTACCCCCCCCCGGGCAGGCCCTACCGGGGAGCTGTTTTTT.

The rearrangement uses TRBV4-1 and TRBJ1-2; D is possibly TRBD1 (6 bases). Germline CDR1 MGHRA, CDR2 YSYEKL. CDR3 size: 15 residues. Trimming removed 4 bases from V and 6 bases from J, with 18 bases in between. Here the CDR3 DNA reads TGCGCCAGCAGCCTTTTCGCCGCGGGGGCCCATGGCTACACCTTC. Translation: CASSLFAAGAHGYTF.

Comments on this clone: One end of the junction varies from germline; a read error may be responsible. CDR3 sequence: CASSLEASSEQFF. The CDR3 DNA reads TGTGCTAGCAGCTTAGAGGCCTCGAGTGAGCAGTTCTTC. The J gene is TRBJ2-1, the V gene TRBV7-7; D gene ambiguous. CDR3 length equals 13 residues. The germline gives CDR1 SSHAT, CDR2 FNYEAQ (reference sequence).

The CDR3: CASTGRNGGYTF. The CDR3 region has the DNA TGTGCCAGCACAGGACGTAATGGGGGCTACACCTTC. The rearrangement uses TRBV27 and TRBJ1-2, with D unclear. Germline values: CDR1 MNHEY, CDR2 SMNVEV (reference sequence). Between the trimmed V and J ends, which lost 7 bases and 8 bases, there was a span of 14 bases. The CDR3 totals 12 residues.

The rearrangement uses TRBV6-1 and TRBJ2-7; TRBD2 matches 7 bases. Germline V lookup: CDR1 MNHNS, CDR2 SASEGT. V was pared by 4 bases and J by 0 bases, with 6 bases of the junction left unmatched. The CDR3 loop spans 15 amino acids. The CDR3 coding sequence is TGTGCCAGCAGTGGCCGACTAGCCGACTCCTACGAGCAGTACTTC. Its protein product is CASSGRLADSYEQYF.

The chain links TRBV5-1 to TRBJ2-7; D is possibly TRBD1 (7 bases). Trimming left V 3 bases short and J 0 bases short, with 10 bases between. The CDR3 is made up of 14 amino acids. Germline V CDR1 and CDR2: SGHRS, YFSETQ. Here the CDR3 reads CASSSGGSSYEQYF. DNA for the CDR3: TGCGCCAGCAGCTCAGGGGGGAGCTCCTACGAGCAGTACTTC.

This chain joins TRBV28 and TRBJ2-5; D is unclear. Germline CDR1 and CDR2: MDHEN and SYDVKM. With 9 bases removed from V and 0 bases from J, the gap between germline ends came to 11 bases. This CDR3 is built from 13 residues. CDR3 region: CASGEVYQETQYF. CDR3 DNA: TGTGCCAGTGGGGAAGTGTACCAAGAGACCCAGTACTTC.

This sequence joins TRBV28 and TRBJ1-3; 9 bases fit TRBD1. The CDR3 has 17 residues. CDR1 and CDR2 (germline): MDHEN, SYDVKM. The V and J ends lost 3 bases and 0 bases, in that order; junction bases with no gene match: 6. The CDR3 region is CASSFSGTGSSGNTIYF. The CDR3 DNA reads TGTGCCAGCAGTTTTTCCGGGACAGGGTCCTCTGGAAACACCATATATTTT. Combining the CDR3 with reference TRBV28 and TRBJ1-3 gives the whole variable domain DVKVTQSSRYLVKRTGEKVFLECVQDMDHENMFWYRQDPGLGLRLIYFSYDVKMKEKGDIPEGYSVSREKKERFSLILESASTNQTSMYLCASSFSGTGSSGNTIYFGEGSWLTVV.

The gene calls are TRBV6-1 and TRBJ1-2, with a tentative D call TRBD1 (6 bases). The CDR3 has 14 residues. The germline V gene has CDR1 MNHNS and CDR2 SASEGT. V gave up 4 bases and J gave up 3 bases, with 12 bases separating them. For the CDR3, the DNA is TGTGCCAGCAGTGTGCGGGGGGCGGACTATGGCTACACCTTC. It specifies CASSVRGADYGYTF.

The chain uses TRBV10-2 and TRBJ1-3, with no clear D. V lost 4 bases and J lost 0, with 7 bases in between. The CDR3 contains 14 residues. CDR1 and CDR2 from the germline V gene are WSHSY and SAAADI. The CDR3 sequence is CASSVAGSGNTIYF. As DNA, the CDR3 is TGCGCCAGCAGTGTCGCAGGCTCTGGAAACACCATATATTTT.

The J gene is TRBJ2-1, the V gene TRBV15; tentatively, D is TRBD2 (7 bases). Per the germline V gene, CDR1 is LNHNV and CDR2 is YYDKDF (reference sequence). This CDR3 has 15 residues. Trimming took 5 bases from V and 6 from J, leaving 17 bases between them. This CDR3 reads CATSPGGGGSNEQFF. The CDR3 DNA reads TGTGCCACCAGCCCCGGTGGGGGGGGCAGCAATGAGCAGTTCTTC.

The rearrangement joins TRBV13 to TRBJ2-7, with 9 bases lining up with TRBD2. Trimming at V came to 3 bases and at J to 5 bases, leaving 5 bases not matched to a gene. Germline V gene data show CDR1 as PRHDT and CDR2 as FYEKMQ (reference sequence). There are 14 residues in the CDR3. The CDR3 loop reads CASSFRLAAHEQYF. The CDR3 DNA reads as TGTGCCAGCAGCTTTCGACTAGCGGCTCACGAGCAGTACTTC.

This rearrangement joins TRBV2 to TRBJ2-7; no clear D. The CDR3 is made up of 13 amino acids. In germline, CDR1 is SNHLY, CDR2 FYNNEI. The ends were cut back, 4 bases at V and 2 bases at J, with 9 bases in the middle. The CDR3 DNA reads as TGTGCCAGCAGTGTCCAGGAAGCCTACGAGCAGTACTTC. It is translated as CASSVQEAYEQYF.

The sample holds one count of this clone. The V and J genes are TRBV7-9 and TRBJ1-2; D might be TRBD1 (5 bases). The V end was cut by 0 bases, the J end by 6 bases, with 17 bases between. The CDR3 contains 16 residues. Germline V gene lookup returns CDR1 SEHNR and CDR2 FQNEAQ (reference sequence). The CDR3 region is CASSLAVQGSLNGYTF. CDR3 bases: TGTGCCAGCAGCTTAGCGGTGCAGGGCTCCTTGAATGGCTACACCTTC.

The chain links TRBV4-2 to TRBJ2-3; D remains ambiguous. Germline-derived CDR1 and CDR2 are LGHNA and YNFKEQ. The V end was cut by 4 bases, the J end by 4 bases, with 6 bases between. The CDR3 is made up of 12 amino acids. The DNA of the CDR3 is TGTGCCAGCAGCCTCCAGGCAGATACGCAGTATTTT. Translating it yields CASSLQADTQYF.

The chain uses TRBV6-5 and TRBJ2-7; 8 nucleotides agree with TRBD2. Unmatched junction bases numbered 7, after V lost 5 bases and J lost 1 base. The CDR3 is made up of 15 amino acids. Germline assignment: CDR1 MNHEY and CDR2 SVGAGI. The CDR3: CASSPSRGGSYEQYF. In DNA form, the CDR3 reads TGTGCCAGCAGTCCCTCTCGGGGGGGATCCTACGAGCAGTACTTC.

The V gene is TRBV11-2, the J gene TRBJ1-1; D is uncertain. Germline V gene sequence: CDR1 SGHAT, CDR2 FQNNGV. The CDR3 covers 14 residues. V dropped 4 bases and J dropped 1 base, with 10 bases sitting between them. The CDR3 DNA sequence: TGTGCCAGCAGCTCGGTTGGCTCGAACACTGAAGCTTTCTTT. Translation gives CASSSVGSNTEAFF. Based on the CDR3 plus reference TRBV11-2 and TRBJ1-1, the full variable domain is EAGVAQSPRYKIIEKRQSVAFWCNPISGHATLYWYQQILGQGPKLLIQFQNNGVVDDSQLPKDRFSAERLKGVDSTLKIQPAKLEDSAVYLCASSSVGSNTEAFFGQGTRLTVV.

The rearrangement joins TRBV29-1 to TRBJ2-2, with a weak D call TRBD1 (5 bases). Germline lookup yields CDR1 SQVTM and CDR2 ANQGSEA. The CDR3 contains 13 residues. V was trimmed by 2 bases and J by 1 base, leaving 5 bases between them. The CDR3 nucleotides are TGCAGCGTTGAAACAGGGAACACCGGGGAGCTGTTTTTT. This translates into CSVETGNTGELFF.

This sequence joins TRBV6-1 and TRBJ2-3, with 13 bases identical to TRBD2. Germline-derived CDR1 and CDR2 are MNHNS and SASEGT. The length of the CDR3 is 16 residues. J lost 2 bases, V lost 4 bases, and 3 bases had no gene match. The CDR3 DNA reads TGTGCCAGCAGTGGGGGACTAGCGGGGAACACAGATACGCAGTATTTT. This translates into CASSGGLAGNTDTQYF.

The chain carries TRBV5-1 and TRBJ1-1; D gene ambiguous. Trimming stripped 9 bases from V and 7 bases from J, with 25 bases between. Germline V lookup: CDR1 SGHRS, CDR2 YFSETQ. This CDR3 is 15 amino acids long. The CDR3 here is CATKSTAGEVVEAFF. In nucleotides, the CDR3 is TGCGCCACGAAATCGACGGCTGGGGAGGTAGTTGAAGCTTTCTTT.

The V and J genes are TRBV18 and TRBJ2-3; D possibly corresponds to TRBD2 (6 bases). The germline V and J ends were trimmed by 2 bases and 0 bases, with 9 bases remaining between them. The germline gives CDR1 KGHSH, CDR2 LQKENI. CDR3 length: 15 amino acids. CDR3 DNA: TGTGCCAGCTCACCAGGGGGGACTAGCACAGATACGCAGTATTTT. This sequence encodes CASSPGGTSTDTQYF.

The chain employs TRBV9 and TRBJ2-7, with D uncertain. The V end lost 0 bases, the J end lost 5 bases, and 12 bases lay between the germline ends. Germline V gives CDR1 SGDLS, CDR2 YYNGEE. CDR3 length equals 14 residues. CDR3 amino acids: CASSVGGVPHEQYF. The CDR3 DNA reads as TGTGCCAGCAGCGTAGGTGGTGTCCCCCACGAGCAGTACTTC.

The chain has TRBV4-1 and TRBJ1-3; D not certain. Germline loops: CDR1 MGHRA, CDR2 YSYEKL. The CDR3 runs 16 residues. V shed 0 bases and J shed 0 bases, with 9 bases lying between them. The CDR3 is CASSQDLGISGNTIYF. The CDR3 DNA sequence: TGCGCCAGCAGCCAAGATTTAGGGATCTCTGGAAACACCATATATTTT.

J is TRBJ1-4 and V is TRBV27; maybe TRBD1 (5 bases). The CDR3 covers 15 residues. The ends were cut back, 5 bases at V and 6 bases at J, with 16 bases in the middle. Germline CDR1 and CDR2: MNHEY and SMNVEV (reference sequence). The CDR3 region is CASSPGVPGHEKLFF. The CDR3 coding sequence is TGTGCCAGCAGTCCGGGCGTCCCGGGACATGAAAAACTGTTTTTT. Looking up the rest from reference TRBV27 and TRBJ1-4 gives the full variable domain: EAQVTQNPRYLITVTGKKLTVTCSQNMNHEYMSWYRQDPGLGLRQIYYSMNVEVTDKGDVPEGYKVSRKEKRNFPLILESPSPNQTSLYFCASSPGVPGHEKLFFGSGTQLSVL.